The 4 T cell receptor beta chains below all came from one sample that was sequenced in a study of neurological immune-mediated disorders. TCRdb ran MiXCR on the 5' RACE reads and lists one entry per CDR3 protein. The sample has under 40,000 distinct CDR3 sequences, approximately 4.4% seen once. The sequenced sample consisted of PBMCs. These TCRs come from a man younger than 35 in good health.

This clonotype has ten or more counts. The CDR3 DNA is TGCAGTGCTATACCGGACGGGGTCACTGAAGCTTTCTTT. Residues: CSAIPDGVTEAFF. The chain couples TRBV20-1 to TRBJ1-1; D gene ambiguous. The CDR3 extends over 13 amino acids. Germline CDR1 DFQATT, CDR2 SNEGSKA (reference sequence). V lost 4 bases and J lost 4, with 13 bases in between.

This clonotype has ten or more counts. V is TRBV20-1 and J is TRBJ1-6; D is perhaps TRBD1 (5 bases). Germline CDR1 and CDR2: DFQATT and SNEGSKA (reference sequence). The CDR3 sequence is 17 residues long. V shed 3 bases and J shed 7 bases, with 22 bases lying between them. The CDR3 DNA reads TGCAGTGCTAGCTCCCTCCGGGACTCCACCCCGAATTCACCCCTCCACTTT. Its protein is CSASSLRDSTPNSPLHF.

This clonotype was seen many times. The chain has TRBV18 and TRBJ1-2; no firm D call. Germline CDR1 is KGHSH and CDR2 is LQKENI. The V and J ends lost 0 bases and 2 bases respectively, with 10 bases between them. This CDR3 contains 15 residues. The CDR3 coding sequence is TGTGCCAGCTCACCACCGGGGATCTCGAACTATGGCTACACCTTC. It yields the protein CASSPPGISNYGYTF.

This clonotype has ten or more counts. The chain's CDR3 is CSARGLQGSKYF. In DNA, the CDR3 is TGCAGTGCTCGTGGACTCCAGGGTTCGAAGTACTTC. This sequence joins TRBV20-1 and TRBJ2-7; D assignment may be TRBD1 or TRBD2 (5 bases each). The V end lost 5 bases, the J end lost 11 bases, and 19 bases lay between the germline ends. The V gene's germline CDR1 is DFQATT and CDR2 SNEGSKA (reference sequence). The CDR3 sequence is 12 residues long.